This paragraph reports one TCR beta chain. Antigen: not known. The data stem from a study of cytomegalovirus exposure and HLA in healthy donors. Study-level results: 87-base-pair reads could not separate some V segments, including TRBV6-2 and TRBV6-3. Sequencing depth across donors, presence/absence analyses assumed, was roughly uniform. Being productive about 87% or about 30% of the time was typical of most TCR beta V segments in an earlier analysis.

The PCR made use of 60 Vbeta and 13 Jbeta primers. Assay used: immunoSEQ multiplex PCR; TCRdb lists only in-frame clones, some missing. The sample lists roughly 100,000 clones; approximately 80% were seen once. This CDR3 spans 12 amino acids. The ends were cut back, 8 bases at V and 8 bases at J, with 15 bases in the middle. Germline CDR1 is SNHLY and CDR2 is FYNNEI. The gene calls are TRBV2 and TRBJ1-2, with no clear D. Material for sequencing was PBMCs. The receptor's source is a woman between 35 and 50 years old in good health and CMV-seronegative. The CDR3 here is CASFLALRGYTF. DNA of the CDR3: TGTGCCAGCTTTCTTGCCTTGCGGGGCTACACCTTC. The variable domain in full, with the rest retrieved from reference TRBV2 and TRBJ1-2, is EPEVTQTPSHQVTQMGQEVILRCVPISNHLYFYWYRQILGQKVEFLVSFYNNEISEKSEIFDDQFSVERPDGSNFTLKIRSTKLEDSAMYFCASFLALRGYTFGSGTRLTVV.